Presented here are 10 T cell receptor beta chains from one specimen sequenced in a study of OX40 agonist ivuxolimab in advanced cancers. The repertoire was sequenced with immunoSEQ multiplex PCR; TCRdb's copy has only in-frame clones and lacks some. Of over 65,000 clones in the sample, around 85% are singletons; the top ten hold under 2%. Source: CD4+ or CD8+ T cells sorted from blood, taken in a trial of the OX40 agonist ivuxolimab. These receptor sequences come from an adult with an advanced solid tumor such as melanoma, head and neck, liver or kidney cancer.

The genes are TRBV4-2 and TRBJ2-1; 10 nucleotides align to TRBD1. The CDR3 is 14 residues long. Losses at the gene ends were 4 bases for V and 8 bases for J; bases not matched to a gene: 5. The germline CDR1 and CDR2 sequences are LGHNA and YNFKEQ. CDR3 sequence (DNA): TGTGCCAGCAGCCCCCGGGACAGGGGCGATGAGCAGTTCTTC. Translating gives CASSPRDRGDEQFF.

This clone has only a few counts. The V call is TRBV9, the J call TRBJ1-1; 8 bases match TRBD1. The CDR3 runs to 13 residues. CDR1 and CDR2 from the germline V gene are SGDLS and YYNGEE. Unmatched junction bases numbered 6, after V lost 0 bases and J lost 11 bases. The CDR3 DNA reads TGTGCCAGCAGCGTAGGAGCCAGGGGGCCCGCTTTCTTT. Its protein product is CASSVGARGPAFF. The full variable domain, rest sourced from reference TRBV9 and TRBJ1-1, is DSGVTQTPKHLITATGQRVTLRCSPRSGDLSVYWYQQSLDQGLQFLIQYYNGEERAKGNILERFSAQQFPDLHSELNLSSLELGDSALYFCASSVGARGPAFFGQGTRLTVV.

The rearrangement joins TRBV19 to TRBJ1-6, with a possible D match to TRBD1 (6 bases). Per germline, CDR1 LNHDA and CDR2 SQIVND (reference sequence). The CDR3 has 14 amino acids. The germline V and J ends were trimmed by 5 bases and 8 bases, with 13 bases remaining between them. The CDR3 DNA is TGTGCCAGTAGTCCCAGGGGTCTTGATTCACCCCTCCACTTT. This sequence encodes CASSPRGLDSPLHF. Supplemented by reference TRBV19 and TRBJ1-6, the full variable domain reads DGGITQSPKYLFRKEGQNVTLSCEQNLNHDAMYWYRQDPGQGLRLIYYSQIVNDFQKGDIAEGYSVSREKKESFPLTVTSAQKNPTAFYLCASSPRGLDSPLHFGNGTRLTVT.

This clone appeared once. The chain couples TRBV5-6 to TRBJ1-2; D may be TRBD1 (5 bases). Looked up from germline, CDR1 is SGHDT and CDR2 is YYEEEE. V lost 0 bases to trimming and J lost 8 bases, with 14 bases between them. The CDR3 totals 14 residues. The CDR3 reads CASSLVSGRDGYTF. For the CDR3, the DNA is TGTGCCAGCAGCTTGGTTTCGGGCAGGGACGGCTACACCTTC.

The CDR3 nucleotides are TGTGCCAGCAGTGCCTTGGGGCCCAACTATGGCTACACCTTC. Residues: CASSALGPNYGYTF. V usage is TRBV2 and J usage is TRBJ1-2; weak D call: TRBD1 (5 bases). Trimming took 4 bases from V and 2 from J, leaving 11 bases between them. CDR3 length equals 14 residues. Germline loops: CDR1 SNHLY, CDR2 FYNNEI.

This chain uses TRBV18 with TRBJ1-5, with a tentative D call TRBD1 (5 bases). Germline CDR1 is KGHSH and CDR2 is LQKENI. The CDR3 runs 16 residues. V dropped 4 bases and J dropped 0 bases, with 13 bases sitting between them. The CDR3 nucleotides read TGTGCCAGCTCACTTGGGACGGGGGTTAGCAATCAGCCCCAGCATTTT. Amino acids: CASSLGTGVSNQPQHF.

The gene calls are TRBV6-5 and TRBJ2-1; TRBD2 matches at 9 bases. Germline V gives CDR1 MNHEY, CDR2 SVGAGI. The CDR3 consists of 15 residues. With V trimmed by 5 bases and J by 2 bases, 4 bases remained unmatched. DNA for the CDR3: TGTGCCAGCAGTCCCTTAGCGGGGGCCTACAATGAGCAGTTCTTC. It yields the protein CASSPLAGAYNEQFF.

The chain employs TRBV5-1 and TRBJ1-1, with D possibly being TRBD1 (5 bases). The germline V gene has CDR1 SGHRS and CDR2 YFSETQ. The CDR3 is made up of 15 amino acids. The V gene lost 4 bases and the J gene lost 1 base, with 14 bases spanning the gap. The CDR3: CASSPRQTTNTEAFF. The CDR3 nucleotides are TGCGCCAGCAGCCCAAGACAGACCACGAACACTGAAGCTTTCTTT.

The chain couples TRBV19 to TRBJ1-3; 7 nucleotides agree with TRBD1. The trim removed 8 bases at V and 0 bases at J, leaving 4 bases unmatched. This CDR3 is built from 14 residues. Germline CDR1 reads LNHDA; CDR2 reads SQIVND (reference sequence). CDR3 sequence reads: CASGTVSSGNTIYF. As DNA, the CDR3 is TGTGCCAGTGGGACAGTTTCCTCTGGAAACACCATATATTTT.

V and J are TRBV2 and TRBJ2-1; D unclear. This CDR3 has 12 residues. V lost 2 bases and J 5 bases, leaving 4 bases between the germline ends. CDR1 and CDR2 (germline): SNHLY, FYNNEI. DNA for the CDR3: TGTGCCAGCAGTGAACAGAACAATGAGCAGTTCTTC. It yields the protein CASSEQNNEQFF.